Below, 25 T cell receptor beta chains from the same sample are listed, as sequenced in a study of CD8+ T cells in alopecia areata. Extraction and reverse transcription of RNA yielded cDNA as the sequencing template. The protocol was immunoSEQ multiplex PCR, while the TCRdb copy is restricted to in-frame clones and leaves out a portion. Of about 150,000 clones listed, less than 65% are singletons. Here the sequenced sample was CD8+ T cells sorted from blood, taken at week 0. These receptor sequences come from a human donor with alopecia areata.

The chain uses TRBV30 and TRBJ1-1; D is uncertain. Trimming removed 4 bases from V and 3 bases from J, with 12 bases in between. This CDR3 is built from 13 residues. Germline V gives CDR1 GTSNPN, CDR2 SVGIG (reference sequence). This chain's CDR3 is CAWNFGSDTEAFF. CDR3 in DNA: TGTGCCTGGAATTTCGGGAGCGACACTGAAGCTTTCTTT.

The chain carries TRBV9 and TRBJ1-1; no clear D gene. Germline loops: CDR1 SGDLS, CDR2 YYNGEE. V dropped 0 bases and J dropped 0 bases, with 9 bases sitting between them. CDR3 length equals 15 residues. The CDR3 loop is CASSVEASLNTEAFF. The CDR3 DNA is TGTGCCAGCAGCGTAGAGGCCAGCTTGAACACTGAAGCTTTCTTT.

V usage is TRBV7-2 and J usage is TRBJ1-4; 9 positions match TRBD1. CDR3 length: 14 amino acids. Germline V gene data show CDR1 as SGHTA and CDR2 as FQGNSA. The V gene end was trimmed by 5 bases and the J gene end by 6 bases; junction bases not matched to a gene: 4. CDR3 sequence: CASSRQGGYEKLFF. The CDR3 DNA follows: TGTGCCAGCAGCCGACAGGGGGGATATGAAAAACTGTTTTTT.

The CDR3 loop reads CASSQNTGAYEQYF. Here the CDR3 DNA reads TGCGCCAGCAGCCAAAATACAGGGGCCTACGAGCAGTACTTC. The chain has TRBV5-1 and TRBJ2-7, with 7 bases fitting TRBD1. The CDR3 spans 14 residues. The germline V gene has CDR1 SGHRS and CDR2 YFSETQ. The trim removed 4 bases at V and 2 bases at J, leaving 6 bases unmatched.

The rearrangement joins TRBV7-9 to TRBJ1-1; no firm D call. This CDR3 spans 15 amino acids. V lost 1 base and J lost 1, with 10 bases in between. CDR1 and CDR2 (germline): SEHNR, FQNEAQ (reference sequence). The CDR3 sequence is CASSLEGSQNTEAFF. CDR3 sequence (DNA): TGTGCCAGCAGCTTAGAGGGCAGTCAGAACACTGAAGCTTTCTTT.

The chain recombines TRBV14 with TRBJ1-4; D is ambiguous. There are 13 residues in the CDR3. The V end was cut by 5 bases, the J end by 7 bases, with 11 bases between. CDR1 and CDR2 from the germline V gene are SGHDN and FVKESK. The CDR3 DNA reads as TGTGCCAGCAGCGAATCGATGTTTGAAAAACTGTTTTTT. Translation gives CASSESMFEKLFF. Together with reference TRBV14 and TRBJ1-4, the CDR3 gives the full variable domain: EAGVTQFPSHSVIEKGQTVTLRCDPISGHDNLYWYRRVMGKEIKFLLHFVKESKQDESGMPNNRFLAERTGGTYSTLKVQPAELEDSGVYFCASSESMFEKLFFGSGTQLSVL.

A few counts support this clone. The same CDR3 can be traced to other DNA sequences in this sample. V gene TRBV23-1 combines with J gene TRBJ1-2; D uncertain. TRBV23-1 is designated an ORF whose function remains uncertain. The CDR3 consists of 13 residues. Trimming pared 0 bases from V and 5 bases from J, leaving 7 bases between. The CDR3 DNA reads TGCGCCAGCAGTCAATCTCGGCAGTATGGCTACACCTTC. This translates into CASSQSRQYGYTF.

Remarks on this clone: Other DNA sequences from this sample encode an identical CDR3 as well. The CDR3, as DNA: TGCGCCAGCAGCCTTTCAGATACGCAGTATTTT. Translation: CASSLSDTQYF. This sequence joins TRBV5-1 and TRBJ2-3; no firm D call. Germline V gene lookup returns CDR1 SGHRS and CDR2 YFSETQ. With 4 bases removed from V and 4 bases from J, the gap between germline ends came to 4 bases. The CDR3 covers 11 residues.

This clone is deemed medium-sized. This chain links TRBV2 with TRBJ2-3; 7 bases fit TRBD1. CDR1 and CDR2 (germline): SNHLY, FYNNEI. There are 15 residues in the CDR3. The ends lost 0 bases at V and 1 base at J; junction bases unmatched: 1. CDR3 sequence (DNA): TGTGCCAGCAGTGAAGCGGGGACAGGCACAGATACGCAGTATTTT. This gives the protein CASSEAGTGTDTQYF. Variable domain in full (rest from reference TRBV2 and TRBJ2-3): EPEVTQTPSHQVTQMGQEVILRCVPISNHLYFYWYRQILGQKVEFLVSFYNNEISEKSEIFDDQFSVERPDGSNFTLKIRSTKLEDSAMYFCASSEAGTGTDTQYFGPGTRLTVL.

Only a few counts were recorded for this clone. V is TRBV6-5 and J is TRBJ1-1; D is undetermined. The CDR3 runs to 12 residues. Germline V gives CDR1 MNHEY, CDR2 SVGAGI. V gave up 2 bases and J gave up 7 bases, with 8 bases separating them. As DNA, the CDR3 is TGTGCCAGCAGTTACCTCGATGGTGAAGCTTTCTTT. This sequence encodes CASSYLDGEAFF.

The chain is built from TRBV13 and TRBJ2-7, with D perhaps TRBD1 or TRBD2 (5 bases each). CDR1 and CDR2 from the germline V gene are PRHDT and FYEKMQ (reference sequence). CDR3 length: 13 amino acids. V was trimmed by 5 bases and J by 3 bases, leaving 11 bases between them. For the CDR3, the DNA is TGTGCCAGCAGCGACCGGGACGGCTACGAGCAGTACTTC. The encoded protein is CASSDRDGYEQYF. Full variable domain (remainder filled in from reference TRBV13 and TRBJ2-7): AAGVIQSPRHLIKEKRETATLKCYPIPRHDTVYWYQQGPGQDPQFLISFYEKMQSDKGSIPDRFSAQQFSDYHSELNMSSLELGDSALYFCASSDRDGYEQYFGPGTRLTVT.

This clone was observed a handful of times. The DNA for the CDR3 is TGTGCCAGTAACCAGGGGGGAGTAGAAGCTTTCTTT. It translates to CASNQGGVEAFF. The chain couples TRBV19 to TRBJ1-1; 7 positions match TRBD1. The V gene's germline CDR1 is LNHDA and CDR2 SQIVND (reference sequence). CDR3 size: 12 residues. V dropped 7 bases and J dropped 8; count of bases not matched to a gene: 7.

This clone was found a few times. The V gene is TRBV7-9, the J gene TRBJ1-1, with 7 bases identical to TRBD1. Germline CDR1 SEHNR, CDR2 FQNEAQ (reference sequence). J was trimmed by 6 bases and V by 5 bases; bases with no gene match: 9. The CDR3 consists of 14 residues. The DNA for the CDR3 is TGTGCCAGCAGCCCCTCAGGGGGATCAGCTGAAGCTTTCTTT. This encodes CASSPSGGSAEAFF.

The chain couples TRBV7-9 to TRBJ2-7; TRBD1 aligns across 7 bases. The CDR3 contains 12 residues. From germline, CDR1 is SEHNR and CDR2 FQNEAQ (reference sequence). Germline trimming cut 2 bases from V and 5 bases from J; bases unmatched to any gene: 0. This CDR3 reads CASSLTGDEQYF. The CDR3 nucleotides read TGTGCCAGCAGCTTAACAGGGGACGAGCAGTACTTC. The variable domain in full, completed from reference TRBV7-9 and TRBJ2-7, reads DTGVSQNPRHKITKRGQNVTFRCDPISEHNRLYWYRQTLGQGPEFLTYFQNEAQLEKSRLLSDRFSAERPKGSFSTLEIQRTEQGDSAMYLCASSLTGDEQYFGPGTRLTVT.

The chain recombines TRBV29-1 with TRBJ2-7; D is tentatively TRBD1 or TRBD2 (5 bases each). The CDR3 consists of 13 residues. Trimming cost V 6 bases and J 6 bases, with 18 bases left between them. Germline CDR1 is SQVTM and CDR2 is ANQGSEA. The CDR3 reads CSVRSGQGPEQYF. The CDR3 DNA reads TGCAGCGTCCGGTCCGGGCAGGGACCCGAGCAGTACTTC.

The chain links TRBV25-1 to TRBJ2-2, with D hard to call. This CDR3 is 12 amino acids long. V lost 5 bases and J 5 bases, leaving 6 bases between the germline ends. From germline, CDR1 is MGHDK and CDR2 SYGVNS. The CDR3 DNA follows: TGTGCCAGCAGTCAGTTTACCGGGGAGCTGTTTTTT. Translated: CASSQFTGELFF.

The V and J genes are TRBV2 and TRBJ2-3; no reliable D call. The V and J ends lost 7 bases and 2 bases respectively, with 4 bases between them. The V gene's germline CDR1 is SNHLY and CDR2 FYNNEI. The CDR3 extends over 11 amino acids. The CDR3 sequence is CASIYTDTQYF. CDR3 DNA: TGTGCCAGCATCTACACAGATACGCAGTATTTT.

CDR3 sequence: CSVEEEKPEAFF. CDR3 nucleotides: TGCAGCGTTGAAGAGGAGAAACCTGAAGCTTTCTTT. The chain uses TRBV29-1 and TRBJ1-1; the D is unclear. CDR3 length: 12 amino acids. V lost 0 bases, J lost 6 bases, and 8 bases lay in between. Germline V gene data show CDR1 as SQVTM and CDR2 as ANQGSEA.

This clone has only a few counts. In DNA, the CDR3 is TGTGCCAGCAGCGTGAGCTCGGAGCAGTACTTC. Translated, it gives CASSVSSEQYF. The chain carries TRBV7-9 and TRBJ2-7, with no clear D. CDR1 is SEHNR, CDR2 FQNEAQ, per germline (reference sequence). V was shortened by 5 bases and J by 7 bases, with 9 bases between the two germline ends. This CDR3 is built from 11 residues. The full variable domain, rest sourced from reference TRBV7-9 and TRBJ2-7, is DTGVSQNPRHKITKRGQNVTFRCDPISEHNRLYWYRQTLGQGPEFLTYFQNEAQLEKSRLLSDRFSAERPKGSFSTLEIQRTEQGDSAMYLCASSVSSEQYFGPGTRLTVT.

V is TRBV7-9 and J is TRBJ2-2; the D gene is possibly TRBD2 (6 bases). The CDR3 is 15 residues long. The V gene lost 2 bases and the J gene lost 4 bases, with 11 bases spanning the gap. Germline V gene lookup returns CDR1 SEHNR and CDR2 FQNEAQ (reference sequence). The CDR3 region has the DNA TGTGCCAGCAGCTTATCCGGGGGTGGCACCGGGGAGCTGTTTTTT. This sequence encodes CASSLSGGGTGELFF.

The CDR3 reads CSVGLGSNTEAFF. CDR3 nucleotide sequence: TGCAGCGTCGGTTTAGGTTCGAACACTGAAGCTTTCTTT. The chain recombines TRBV29-1 with TRBJ1-1, with unresolved D. This CDR3 is built from 13 residues. Between the trimmed V and J ends, which lost 6 bases and 1 base, there was a span of 12 bases. Germline V gene sequence: CDR1 SQVTM, CDR2 ANQGSEA. Based on the CDR3 plus reference TRBV29-1 and TRBJ1-1, the full variable domain is SAVISQKPSRDICQRGTSLTIQCQVDSQVTMMFWYRQQPGQSLTLIATANQGSEATYESGFVIDKFPISRPNLTFSTLTVSNMSPEDSSIYLCSVGLGSNTEAFFGQGTRLTVV.

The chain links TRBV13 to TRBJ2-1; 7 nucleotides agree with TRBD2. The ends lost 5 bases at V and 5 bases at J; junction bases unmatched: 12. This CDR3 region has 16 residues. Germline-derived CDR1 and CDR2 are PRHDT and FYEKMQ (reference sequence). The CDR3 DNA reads TGTGCCAGCAGCGGGCAAGGGCGGGGGTTAAACAATGAGCAGTTCTTC. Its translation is CASSGQGRGLNNEQFF.

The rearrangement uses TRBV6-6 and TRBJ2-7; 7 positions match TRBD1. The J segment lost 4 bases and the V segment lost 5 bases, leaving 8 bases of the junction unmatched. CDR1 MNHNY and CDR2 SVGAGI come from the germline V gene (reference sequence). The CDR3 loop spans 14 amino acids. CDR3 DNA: TGTGCCAGCAGTGGCGGACAGGCGTTTTACGAGCAGTACTTC. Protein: CASSGGQAFYEQYF.

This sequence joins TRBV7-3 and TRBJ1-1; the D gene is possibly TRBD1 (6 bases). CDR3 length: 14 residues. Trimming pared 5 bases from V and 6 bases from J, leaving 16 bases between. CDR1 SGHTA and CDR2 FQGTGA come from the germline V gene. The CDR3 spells CASSREGVRSEAFF. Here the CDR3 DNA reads TGTGCCAGCAGCCGTGAGGGGGTGAGGTCTGAAGCTTTCTTT.

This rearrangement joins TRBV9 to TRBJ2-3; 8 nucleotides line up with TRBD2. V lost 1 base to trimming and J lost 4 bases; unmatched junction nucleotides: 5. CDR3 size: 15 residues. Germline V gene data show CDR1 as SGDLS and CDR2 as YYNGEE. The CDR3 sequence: CASSVTGTSADTQYF. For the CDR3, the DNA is TGTGCCAGCAGCGTAACCGGGACTAGTGCAGATACGCAGTATTTT.